This TCR beta chain was captured by sequencing in a study of CD4 T cell repertoires in COVID-19. To note about this clone: Its antigen remains unidentified.

Stimulation with autologous monocytes and recombinant SARS-CoV-2 spike or nucleoprotein produced proliferating antigen-reactive T cell lines. These patients had recovered from COVID-19 ranging mild to severe. The V end was cut by 0 bases, the J end by 3 bases, with 11 bases between. The CDR3 is made up of 16 amino acids. Germline CDR1 and CDR2: LGHNA and YSLEER. Assay: immunoSEQ multiplex PCR; the TCRdb copy retains only in-frame clones and omits some. The data contain around 620 clones, about 20% of them singletons. Findings of the study overall: Between roughly 6.5 and 28% of SARS-CoV-2 clonotypes also appeared in SARS-CoV and/or HKU1 spike cultures. Sharing of several most expanded SARS-CoV-2-reactive clonotypes across memory subsets suggested intraclonal diversification.

This sequence joins TRBV4-3 and TRBJ2-2; TRBD2 is a possible D gene (5 bases). This material consisted of circulating follicular helper CD4+ T cells, cultured in vitro, taken after recovery from COVID-19. The origin of this receptor is a human donor who had COVID-19. The chain's CDR3 is CASSQDLGADTGELFF. Written as DNA, the CDR3 is TGCGCCAGCAGCCAAGATCTAGGAGCGGACACCGGGGAGCTGTTTTTT.